This T cell receptor (beta chain) was captured by sequencing in a study of blood T cell repertoires in COVID-19. Participant age was roughly 18 to 95 years, and participants resided in approximately 25 US areas. Per the germline V gene, CDR1 is MDHEN and CDR2 is SYDVKM. Trimming pared 7 bases from V and 5 bases from J, leaving 6 bases between. This CDR3 contains 11 residues. Data came from immunoSEQ multiplex PCR; TCRdb stores just in-frame clones and leaves some out. This repertoire shows about 300,000 clones, nearly 90% found once; its top ten account for less than 3.5%. The chain links TRBV28 to TRBJ1-5; D is undetermined. The sequence was collected from a woman between 50 and 59 years old who had been exposed to COVID-19. Sequenced: PBMCs or T cells enriched from blood (not recorded which). In nucleotides, the CDR3 is TGTGCCAGCACTACCGATCAGCCCCAGCATTTT. The encoded protein is CASTTDQPQHF.